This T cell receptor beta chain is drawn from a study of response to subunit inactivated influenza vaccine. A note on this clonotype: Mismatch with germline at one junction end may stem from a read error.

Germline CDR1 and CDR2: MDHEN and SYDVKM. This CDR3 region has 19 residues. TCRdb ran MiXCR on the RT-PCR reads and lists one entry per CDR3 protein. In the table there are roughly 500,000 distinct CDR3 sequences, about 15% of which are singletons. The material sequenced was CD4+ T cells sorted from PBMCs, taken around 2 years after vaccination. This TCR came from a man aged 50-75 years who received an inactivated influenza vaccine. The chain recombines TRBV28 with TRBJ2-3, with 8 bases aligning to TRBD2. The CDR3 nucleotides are TGTGCCAGCAGTTTATGGGCGGGGGGCAGCCGATCTAGCACACATACGCAGTATTTT. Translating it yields CASSLWAGGSRSSTHTQYF.